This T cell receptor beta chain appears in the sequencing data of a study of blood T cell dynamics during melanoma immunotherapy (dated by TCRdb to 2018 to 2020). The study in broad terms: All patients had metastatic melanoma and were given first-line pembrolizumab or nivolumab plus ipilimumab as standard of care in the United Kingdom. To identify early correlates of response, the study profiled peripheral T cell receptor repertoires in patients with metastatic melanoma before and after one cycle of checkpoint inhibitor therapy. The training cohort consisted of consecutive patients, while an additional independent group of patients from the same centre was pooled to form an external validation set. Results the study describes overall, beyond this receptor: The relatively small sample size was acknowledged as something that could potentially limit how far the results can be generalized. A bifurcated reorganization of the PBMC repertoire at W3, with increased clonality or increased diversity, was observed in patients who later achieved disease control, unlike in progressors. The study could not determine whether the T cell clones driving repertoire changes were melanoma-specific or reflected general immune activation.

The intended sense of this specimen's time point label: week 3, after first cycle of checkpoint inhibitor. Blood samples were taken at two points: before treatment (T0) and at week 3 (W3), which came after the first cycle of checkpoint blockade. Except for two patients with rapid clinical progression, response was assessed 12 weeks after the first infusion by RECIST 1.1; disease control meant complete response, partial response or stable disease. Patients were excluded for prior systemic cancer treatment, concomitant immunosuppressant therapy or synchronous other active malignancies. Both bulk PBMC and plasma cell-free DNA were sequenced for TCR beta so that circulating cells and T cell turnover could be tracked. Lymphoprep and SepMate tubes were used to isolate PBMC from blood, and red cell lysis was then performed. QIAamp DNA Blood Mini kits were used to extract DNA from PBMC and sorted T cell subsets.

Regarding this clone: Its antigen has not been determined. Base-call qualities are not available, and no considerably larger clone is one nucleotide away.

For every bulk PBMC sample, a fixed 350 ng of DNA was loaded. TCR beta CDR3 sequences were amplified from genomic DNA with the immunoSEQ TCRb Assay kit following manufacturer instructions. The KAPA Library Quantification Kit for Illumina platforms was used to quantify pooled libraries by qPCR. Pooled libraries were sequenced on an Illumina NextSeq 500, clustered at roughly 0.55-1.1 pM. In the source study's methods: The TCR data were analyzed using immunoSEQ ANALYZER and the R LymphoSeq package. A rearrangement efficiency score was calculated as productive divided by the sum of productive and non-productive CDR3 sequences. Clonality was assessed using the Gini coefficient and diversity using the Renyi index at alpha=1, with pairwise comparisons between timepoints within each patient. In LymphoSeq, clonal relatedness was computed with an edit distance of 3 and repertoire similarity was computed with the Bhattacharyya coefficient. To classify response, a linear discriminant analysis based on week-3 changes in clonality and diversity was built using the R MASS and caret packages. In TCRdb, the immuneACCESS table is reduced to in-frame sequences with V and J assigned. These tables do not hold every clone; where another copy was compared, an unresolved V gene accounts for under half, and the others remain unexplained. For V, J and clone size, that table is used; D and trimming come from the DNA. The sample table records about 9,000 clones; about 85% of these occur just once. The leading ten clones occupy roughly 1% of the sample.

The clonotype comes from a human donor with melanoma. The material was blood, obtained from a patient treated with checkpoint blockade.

Here the CDR3 is given as CASSQIVGAVTDTQYF. The DNA sequence is as follows: TGTGCCAGCAGCCAGATAGTGGGGGCGGTGACAGATACGCAGTATTTT. In this chain, TRBV7-2 is recombined with TRBJ2-3; the D gene is perhaps TRBD1, on 6 matching bases. A distance of 18 bases separates the germline ends of V and J, which lose 5 bases and 3 bases respectively. There are 16 amino acids in the CDR3, from cysteine to phenylalanine inclusive. Only the CDR3 portion is preserved as DNA: 48 bases, with reading frame beginning at the first base. CDR1 and CDR2, per the germline V gene, are SGHTA and FQGNSA.